Described below is a single TCR beta chain sequence and its context. These data come from a study of blood T cell repertoires in COVID-19. Study-level information: In each case, the material was cDNA or gDNA derived from T cells, B-cell-depleted T cells, or PBMCs.

CDR1 MDHEN and CDR2 SYDVKM come from the germline V gene. The CDR3 sequence is 14 residues long. The trim removed 6 bases at V and 0 bases at J, leaving 2 bases unmatched. Data came from immunoSEQ multiplex PCR; TCRdb stores just in-frame clones and leaves some out. Here the sample spans some 27,000 clones, around nine tenths being singletons. The TCR sequence derives from a human donor in a cohort sampled during active COVID-19. Sequencing used peripheral blood. The chain uses TRBV28 and TRBJ1-1, with 9 bases identical to TRBD1. The CDR3 DNA reads as TGTGCCAGCAGCCGGACAGGGGTGAACACTGAAGCTTTCTTT. The encoded protein is CASSRTGVNTEAFF.